The source of this T cell receptor beta chain is a study of blood T cells in healthy people across ages. Germline values: CDR1 LNHNV, CDR2 YYDKDF (reference sequence). V dropped 3 bases and J dropped 5 bases, with 16 bases sitting between them. The CDR3 sequence is 15 residues long. Study conclusions and caveats: Whereas aged donors had fewer naive CD4+ cells, long-lived donors had more of them and higher diversity. Researchers said unsorted PBMCs prevented a conclusive naive versus antigen-experienced comparison. With donor CMV status unknown, expanded clonotype changes were possibly confounded.

A second about 6 to 11 cycle PCR used barcoded and J-beta primers. Carrying 12 random nucleotides, a template-switch adaptor labeled each individual cDNA molecule. TCRdb analysed the 5' RACE reads with MiXCR anew, one entry per CDR3 protein. The data hold fewer than 800,000 distinct CDR3 sequences, with approximately 49% observed a single time. With respect to this clonotype: Its antigen is not known.

V gene TRBV15 combines with J gene TRBJ1-2, with a possible D match to TRBD1 (5 bases). This clonotype was sampled from a woman in her sixties or seventies in good health. The source material was blood. CDR3 sequence (DNA): TGTGCCACCAGCAGGGGGGGGACGGGTCAATATGGCTACACCTTC. It codes for CATSRGGTGQYGYTF.